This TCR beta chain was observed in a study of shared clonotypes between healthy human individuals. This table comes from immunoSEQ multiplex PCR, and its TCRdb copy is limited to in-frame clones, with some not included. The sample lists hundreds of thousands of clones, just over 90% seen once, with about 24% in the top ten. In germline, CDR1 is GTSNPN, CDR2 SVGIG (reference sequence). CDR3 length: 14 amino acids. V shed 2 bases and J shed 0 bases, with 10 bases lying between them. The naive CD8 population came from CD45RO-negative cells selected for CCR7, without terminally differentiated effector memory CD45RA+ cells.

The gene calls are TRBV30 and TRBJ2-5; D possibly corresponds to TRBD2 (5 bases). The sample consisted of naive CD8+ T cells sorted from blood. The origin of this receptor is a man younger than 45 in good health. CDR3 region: CAWSLGENQETQYF. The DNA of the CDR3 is TGTGCCTGGAGTCTTGGGGAGAACCAAGAGACCCAGTACTTC.